Below, 32 T cell receptor beta chains from the same sample are listed, as sequenced in a study of T cells in Graves' hyperthyroidism and ophthalmopathy. The CDR3 regions of TCR beta were amplified from RNA transcripts. RT-PCR in the first round (using the HTBI primer set) targeted the TCR CDR3. MiXCR was run by TCRdb on the multiplex PCR reads, yielding one entry per CDR3 protein. The sample shows nearly 250,000 distinct CDR3 sequences, roughly 22% of them seen only once. Input material: blood. The receptors stem from a woman in her thirties or forties with Graves' ophthalmopathy.

This clonotype was seen at least ten times. The rearrangement uses TRBV20-1 and TRBJ1-2, with D perhaps TRBD1 (5 bases). CDR1 is DFQATT and CDR2 is SNEGSKA in the germline V gene (reference sequence). This CDR3 contains 14 residues. V gave up 1 base and J gave up 4 bases, with 13 bases separating them. CDR3 region: CSARGFRDPYGYTF. In DNA form, the CDR3 reads TGCAGTGCTAGAGGGTTCAGGGACCCCTATGGCTACACCTTC.

In this sample, this clonotype turned up many times. J is TRBJ2-3 and V is TRBV13; the match to TRBD2 covers 14 bases. The CDR3 sequence is 19 residues long. The germline gives CDR1 PRHDT, CDR2 FYEKMQ (reference sequence). Losses at the gene ends were 4 bases for V and 0 bases for J; bases not matched to a gene: 9. This CDR3 is CASSSPGLAGVRSTDTQYF. In DNA form, the CDR3 reads TGTGCCAGCAGCTCACCGGGACTAGCGGGAGTAAGGAGCACAGATACGCAGTATTTT. The full variable domain, completed using reference TRBV13 and TRBJ2-3, is AAGVIQSPRHLIKEKRETATLKCYPIPRHDTVYWYQQGPGQDPQFLISFYEKMQSDKGSIPDRFSAQQFSDYHSELNMSSLELGDSALYFCASSSPGLAGVRSTDTQYFGPGTRLTVL.

This clonotype was detected a few times. The rearrangement joins TRBV6-1 to TRBJ2-5, with unresolved D. The germline V gene encodes CDR1 MNHNS and CDR2 SASEGT. The germline V and J ends were trimmed by 6 bases and 4 bases, with 9 bases remaining between them. The CDR3 runs to 12 residues. This chain's CDR3 is CASRAFGETQYF. The CDR3 DNA reads as TGTGCCAGCAGAGCCTTCGGAGAGACCCAGTACTTC.

This clonotype came up a few times. CDR3 nucleotide sequence: TGTGCCAGCAGTAGTCCGGGGATCCCTCATCAAGAGACCCAGTACTTC. Translated, it gives CASSSPGIPHQETQYF. The chain employs TRBV6-1 and TRBJ2-5; D perhaps matches TRBD2 (5 bases). The CDR3 covers 16 residues. Trimming shortened V by 5 bases and J by 2 bases, and 18 bases separated the two germline ends. The germline gives CDR1 MNHNS, CDR2 SASEGT.

This clonotype was counted a few times. The chain recombines TRBV5-1 with TRBJ1-1; TRBD1 might be the D (5 bases). Germline assignment: CDR1 SGHRS and CDR2 YFSETQ. Between the trimmed V and J ends, which lost 2 bases and 7 bases, there was a span of 9 bases. CDR3 length: 12 amino acids. This chain's CDR3 is CASSFWGVEAFF. CDR3 in DNA: TGCGCCAGCAGCTTCTGGGGGGTTGAAGCTTTCTTT.

This clonotype was counted many times. V and J are TRBV5-1 and TRBJ1-1; maybe TRBD1 (5 bases). The CDR3 contains 14 residues. Trimming removed 1 base at V and 4 bases at J, with 11 bases between. The germline CDR1 and CDR2 sequences are SGHRS and YFSETQ. The CDR3, as DNA: TGCGCCAGCAGCTTGAATAGGGGAGGCACTGAAGCTTTCTTT. Translation: CASSLNRGGTEAFF.

This clonotype has at least ten counts. The chain has TRBV29-1 and TRBJ2-7; no clear D gene. This CDR3 is 11 amino acids long. CDR1 and CDR2 from the germline V gene are SQVTM and ANQGSEA. The V end lost 4 bases, the J end lost 4 bases, and 8 bases lay between the germline ends. This CDR3 is CSVVTPYEQYF. CDR3 nucleotide sequence: TGCAGCGTTGTGACCCCGTACGAGCAGTACTTC.

This clonotype was counted ten times or more. The rearrangement uses TRBV15 and TRBJ2-1; D is unclear. Germline V gives CDR1 LNHNV, CDR2 YYDKDF (reference sequence). The CDR3 contains 13 residues. The V end was cut by 3 bases, the J end by 7 bases, with 10 bases between. DNA of the CDR3: TGTGCCACCAGCAGGCGCCCGTGGAATGAGCAGTTCTTC. Protein product: CATSRRPWNEQFF.

This clonotype was picked up many times. V is TRBV28 and J is TRBJ1-1; possible D gene TRBD1, 5 bases. Germline CDR1 reads MDHEN; CDR2 reads SYDVKM. V gave up 6 bases and J gave up 2 bases, with 13 bases separating them. The CDR3 length is 14 residues. The CDR3 region has the DNA TGTGCCAGCAGACCGGGACTGATTAACACTGAAGCTTTCTTT. It is translated as CASRPGLINTEAFF.

Of note for this clonotype: A much larger clone lies one base from this, so it may be a read error. This rearrangement joins TRBV28 to TRBJ2-7, with D tentatively TRBD1 (5 bases). Between the trimmed V and J ends, which lost 7 bases and 3 bases, there was a span of 7 bases. From germline, CDR1 is MDHEN and CDR2 SYDVKM. The CDR3 is 11 residues long. CDR3 bases: TGTGCCAGCATCAGGGACTACGAGCAGTACTTC. Translated: CASIRDYEQYF.

This clonotype was seen repeatedly, ten times or more. This chain links TRBV6-5 with TRBJ1-1; D possibly corresponds to TRBD1 (5 bases). CDR3 length: 12 amino acids. V gave up 4 bases and J gave up 5 bases, with 8 bases separating them. Per the germline V gene, CDR1 is MNHEY and CDR2 is SVGAGI. This CDR3 is CASSSPGTEAFF. The CDR3 region has the DNA TGTGCCAGCAGTTCCCCAGGGACTGAAGCTTTCTTT.

This clonotype was observed at least ten times. The chain recombines TRBV5-1 with TRBJ2-5, with 7 bases aligning to TRBD1. The V segment lost 0 bases and the J segment 1 base; nucleotides outside the gene matches: 6. The CDR3 is 16 residues long. The V gene's germline CDR1 is SGHRS and CDR2 YFSETQ. The CDR3, as DNA: TGCGCCAGCAGCTTGGGGCCACCAGGGGGCCAAGAGACCCAGTACTTC. Its protein product is CASSLGPPGGQETQYF.

This clonotype was recorded at least ten times. J is TRBJ1-2 and V is TRBV4-1; D gene ambiguous. Looked up from germline, CDR1 is MGHRA and CDR2 is YSYEKL. V gave up 2 bases and J gave up 5 bases, with 15 bases separating them. The CDR3 is 15 amino acids. CDR3 sequence: CASSQTSSGEYGYTF. In DNA, the CDR3 is TGCGCCAGCAGCCAAACGTCCTCAGGAGAATATGGCTACACCTTC.

This clonotype was seen a few times. The J gene is TRBJ2-7, the V gene TRBV12-3 or TRBV12-4, with a weak D call TRBD2 (6 bases). CDR3 length equals 16 residues. The V end lost 4 bases, the J end lost 4 bases, and 20 bases lay between the germline ends. The CDR3 loop is CASSSGGNQGRYEQYF. CDR3 in DNA: TGTGCCAGCAGTTCCGGAGGGAACCAAGGGAGGTACGAGCAGTACTTC.

This clonotype was counted a few times. V is TRBV20-1 and J is TRBJ1-1; the match to TRBD1 covers 9 bases. J gave up 7 bases and V 0 bases, and 3 bases lay outside the gene matches. The CDR3 length is 13 residues. Germline V CDR1 and CDR2: DFQATT, SNEGSKA (reference sequence). The CDR3 DNA is TGCAGTGCTAGAGACGGGACAGGGAGTGAAGCTTTCTTT. Residues: CSARDGTGSEAFF.

This clonotype showed up many times. This chain joins TRBV27 and TRBJ2-5, with TRBD2 identical over 7 bases. Germline V gene sequence: CDR1 MNHEY, CDR2 SMNVEV (reference sequence). With 5 bases clipped from V and 4 bases from J, the junction kept 4 bases outside the gene matches. CDR3 size: 13 residues. CDR3 residues: CASSPPGGETQYF. The CDR3 coding sequence is TGTGCCAGCAGTCCCCCGGGGGGAGAGACCCAGTACTTC.

In this sample, this clonotype turned up many times. This rearrangement joins TRBV7-2 to TRBJ2-7; D remains unclear. Germline V gives CDR1 SGHTA, CDR2 FQGNSA. There are 14 residues in the CDR3. V was clipped by 0 bases and J by 2 bases, with 8 bases between them. CDR3 loop: CASSLAGITYEQYF. The CDR3 region has the DNA TGTGCCAGCAGCTTAGCGGGGATAACCTACGAGCAGTACTTC.

This clonotype was seen repeatedly, ten times or more. In DNA, the CDR3 is TGCGCCAGCAGCTTGAGAATGACTAGCGGAGACGAGCAGTACTTC. Its protein product is CASSLRMTSGDEQYF. The rearrangement uses TRBV5-1 and TRBJ2-7, with 9 bases fitting TRBD2. Germline V CDR1 and CDR2: SGHRS, YFSETQ. The trim removed 1 base at V and 5 bases at J, leaving 7 bases unmatched. The CDR3 has 15 amino acids.

This clonotype was found many times. The chain combines TRBV7-2 with TRBJ1-1; weak D call: TRBD1 (5 bases). This CDR3 contains 17 residues. The germline V gene encodes CDR1 SGHTA and CDR2 FQGNSA. V lost 4 bases and J lost 0, with 18 bases in between. CDR3 sequence: CASSSRGQSYMNTEAFF. CDR3 bases: TGTGCCAGCAGCTCGAGGGGCCAAAGCTATATGAACACTGAAGCTTTCTTT.

This clonotype was found many times. J is TRBJ2-7 and V is TRBV6-1, with TRBD1 identical over 7 bases. This CDR3 is 14 amino acids long. The germline gives CDR1 MNHNS, CDR2 SASEGT. V shed 1 base, J shed 9 bases, and the junction held 9 bases outside the gene matches. The CDR3 loop reads CASSEVGGQIGQYF. The CDR3 DNA follows: TGTGCCAGCAGTGAAGTAGGGGGACAGATCGGGCAGTACTTC.

This clonotype was seen ten or more times. The chain recombines TRBV7-9 with TRBJ2-5; D may be TRBD2 (6 bases). Per germline, CDR1 SEHNR and CDR2 FQNEAQ (reference sequence). This CDR3 is built from 14 residues. V gave up 7 bases and J gave up 1 base, with 13 bases separating them. The CDR3 loop is CASTSLGGQETQYF. The CDR3 nucleotides read TGTGCCAGCACCTCTCTGGGGGGCCAAGAGACCCAGTACTTC. Supplemented by reference TRBV7-9 and TRBJ2-5, the full variable domain reads DTGVSQNPRHKITKRGQNVTFRCDPISEHNRLYWYRQTLGQGPEFLTYFQNEAQLEKSRLLSDRFSAERPKGSFSTLEIQRTEQGDSAMYLCASTSLGGQETQYFGPGTRLLVL.

This clonotype showed up many times. This chain uses TRBV15 with TRBJ2-3; unclear D gene. The germline V gene encodes CDR1 LNHNV and CDR2 YYDKDF (reference sequence). V lost 1 base and J lost 5, with 7 bases in between. This CDR3 has 13 amino acids. CDR3: CATSRATGDTQYF. The CDR3, as DNA: TGTGCCACCAGCAGAGCCACTGGAGATACGCAGTATTTT. Variable domain in full (rest from reference TRBV15 and TRBJ2-3): DAMVIQNPRYQVTQFGKPVTLSCSQTLNHNVMYWYQQKSSQAPKLLFHYYDKDFNNEADTPDNFQSRRPNTSFCFLDIRSPGLGDTAMYLCATSRATGDTQYFGPGTRLTVL.

This clonotype appeared many times. The J gene is TRBJ2-5, the V gene TRBV10-3; tentatively, D is TRBD2 (5 bases). Trimming took 4 bases from V and 5 from J, leaving 8 bases between them. The germline CDR1 and CDR2 sequences are ENHRY and SYGVKD. This CDR3 has 12 amino acids. The CDR3 here is CAISGTGETQYF. For the CDR3, the DNA is TGTGCCATCAGTGGGACTGGGGAGACCCAGTACTTC.

This chain uses TRBV5-1 with TRBJ1-1; TRBD1 agrees at 8 bases. Germline CDR1 reads SGHRS; CDR2 reads YFSETQ. V dropped 5 bases and J dropped 1; count of bases not matched to a gene: 10. The CDR3 spans 16 residues. The CDR3 nucleotides read TGCGCCAGCAGTCCAGGACAGGGTTGTGGGAACACTGAAGCTTTCTTT. This encodes CASSPGQGCGNTEAFF.

The J gene is TRBJ2-5, the V gene TRBV20-1; weak D call: TRBD2 (5 bases). The V gene lost 1 base and the J gene lost 5 bases, with 11 bases spanning the gap. The CDR3 runs 13 residues. CDR1 is DFQATT and CDR2 is SNEGSKA in the germline V gene (reference sequence). The CDR3 region has the DNA TGCAGTGCTAGAGTGTTGACGGGGGAGACCCAGTACTTC. Translation gives CSARVLTGETQYF.

The table lists this clonotype with many counts. This rearrangement joins TRBV7-9 to TRBJ1-6; weak D call: TRBD1 (5 bases). The CDR3 sequence is 14 residues long. Germline V gene data show CDR1 as SEHNR and CDR2 as FQNEAQ (reference sequence). Trimming cost V 5 bases and J 10 bases, with 15 bases left between them. In nucleotides, the CDR3 is TGTGCCAGCAGCCTAGGCTCCCAGGGATCACCCCTCCACTTT. It is translated as CASSLGSQGSPLHF.

This clonotype was detected many times. The CDR3 end shows no conserved phenylalanine or tryptophan, and so a read error is likely. The chain carries TRBV20-1 and TRBJ2-7; D may be TRBD2 (5 bases). The V end lost 3 bases, the J end lost 0 bases, and 12 bases lay between the germline ends. From germline, CDR1 is DFQATT and CDR2 SNEGSKA (reference sequence). The CDR3 runs to 14 residues. CDR3 bases: TGCAGTGCTAGTGAGCGGCAGCTCTCCTACGAGCAGTACCTC. It is translated as CSASERQLSYEQYL.

Only a few counts were recorded for this clonotype. The chain has TRBV6-5 and TRBJ1-2; D not resolved. From germline, CDR1 is MNHEY and CDR2 SVGAGI. The CDR3 runs to 13 residues. Trimming removed 8 bases from V and 5 bases from J, with 15 bases in between. This CDR3 is CASRLTTGYGYTF. The CDR3 nucleotides are TGTGCCAGCCGTTTAACGACCGGGTATGGCTACACCTTC.

This clonotype has ten or more counts. The CDR3: CATGLYTEAFF. The CDR3 DNA is TGTGCCACCGGGCTTTACACTGAAGCTTTCTTT. This chain joins TRBV28 and TRBJ1-1; D gene ambiguous. This CDR3 comprises 11 residues. The ends were cut back, 10 bases at V and 3 bases at J, with 9 bases in the middle. Germline assignment: CDR1 MDHEN and CDR2 SYDVKM.

This clonotype was observed at least ten times. CDR3 protein: CASSDYVTDYSNQPQHF. The CDR3 region has the DNA TGTGCCAGCAGTGATTATGTAACAGACTATAGCAATCAGCCCCAGCATTTT. The chain combines TRBV2 with TRBJ1-5, with D hard to call. Trimming took 3 bases from V and 0 from J, leaving 15 bases between them. The CDR3 is 17 residues long. Looked up from germline, CDR1 is SNHLY and CDR2 is FYNNEI.

V and J are TRBV6-2 or TRBV6-3 and TRBJ1-5; no definite D call. Germline CDR1 is MNHEY and CDR2 is SVGEGT. The CDR3 covers 14 residues. V was cut by 5 bases and J by 4 bases, with 12 bases left in between. CDR3 nucleotide sequence: TGTGCCAGCAGTATGCGGCGCGGGAATCAGCCCCAGCATTTT. This encodes CASSMRRGNQPQHF.

This clonotype was seen repeatedly, ten times or more. The J gene is TRBJ2-5, the V gene TRBV24-1, with a possible D match to TRBD1 (5 bases). Germline-derived CDR1 and CDR2 are KGHDR and SFDVKD. This CDR3 is 14 amino acids long. The germline V and J ends were trimmed by 3 bases and 2 bases, with 9 bases remaining between them. CDR3 DNA: TGTGCCACCAGTGATAGGACACATCAAGAGACCCAGTACTTC. It yields the protein CATSDRTHQETQYF.